This record looks at one T cell receptor (beta chain) sequence and its context. The data were taken from a study of blood T cell repertoires in COVID-19. Trimming took off 3 bases at V and 0 bases at J, with 9 bases between the two ends. Germline CDR1 PRHDT, CDR2 FYEKMQ (reference sequence). This CDR3 is built from 15 residues. TCRdb keeps only in-frame clones here, not all; method: immunoSEQ multiplex PCR. The table includes a few hundred thousand clones, about 86% detected once. The sequencing sample was made of peripheral blood. The rearrangement uses TRBV13 and TRBJ2-1; D is perhaps TRBD2 (5 bases). This TCR came from a woman aged 55-69 years with COVID-19, enrolled during active disease. CDR3 sequence reads: CASSFGKHSYNEQFF. The DNA for the CDR3 is TGTGCCAGCAGCTTCGGGAAACACTCCTACAATGAGCAGTTCTTC.